This T cell receptor (beta chain) was retrieved from a study of shared clonotypes between healthy human individuals. Study-wide findings and caveats: Rarefaction curves obtained for sorted subsets showed sequencing incomplete despite large depth. Some naive CD4 clonotypes, roughly 5%, turned up in common across a few donors.

Trimming stripped 5 bases from V and 0 bases from J, with 14 bases between. The CDR3 loop spans 16 amino acids. The germline CDR1 and CDR2 sequences are SGHNT and YENEEA. Positively selected for CCR7, the CD45RO-negative cells used as naive CD8 cells excluded terminally differentiated effector memory CD45RA+ cells. On this clone itself: Its antigen remains unidentified.

The assay was carried out at the deep level. Genomic DNA (from each subset) was split evenly across several immunoSEQ plates. The repertoire was sequenced with immunoSEQ multiplex PCR; TCRdb's copy has only in-frame clones and lacks some. The table records fewer than 850,000 clones, 96% of them present only once. The TCR originated in a man aged 30 to 45 in good health. The chain has TRBV11-3 and TRBJ2-1; D gene ambiguous. The sample comprised naive CD8+ T cells sorted from blood. DNA for the CDR3: TGTGCCAGCAGCCCCATCGGAACTGCCTCCTACAATGAGCAGTTCTTC. As protein: CASSPIGTASYNEQFF.